The subject of this entry is one TCR beta chain. The source of the sample is a study of shared clonotypes between healthy human individuals. The ends were cut back, 4 bases at V and 2 bases at J, with 12 bases in the middle. The CDR3 is 14 amino acids. Germline V gene data show CDR1 as MNHNY and CDR2 as SVGAGI (reference sequence). Using immunoSEQ multiplex PCR, the repertoire was profiled, and TCRdb retains in-frame clones only, with some absent. Seen here are more than 2,000,000 clones, approximately 94% observed once, and the top ten hold about 0.13%. The clonotype comes from a young man in good health. J is TRBJ2-7 and V is TRBV6-6, with D hard to call. Sequencing used naive CD4+ T cells sorted from blood. Subset described: CD45RA+ positively selected. CDR3 protein: CASSSQSGPYEQYF. The CDR3 DNA is TGTGCCAGCAGTTCGCAGTCAGGACCCTACGAGCAGTACTTC.